Each of the 2 T cell receptor beta chains below was sequenced from the same sample in a study of blood T cell repertoires in COVID-19. The repertoire was sequenced with immunoSEQ multiplex PCR; TCRdb's copy has only in-frame clones and lacks some. Of approximately 210,000 clones listed, approximately 84% are singletons. Sequences were obtained from PBMCs or T cells enriched from blood (not recorded which). These receptors were collected from a man aged 35-49 years who had recovered from COVID-19.

The chain joins TRBV6-4 to TRBJ2-5; D perhaps matches TRBD2 (5 bases). The CDR3 has 13 residues. CDR1 and CDR2 (germline): MRHNA, SNTAGT. Trimming shortened V by 4 bases and J by 7 bases, and 13 bases separated the two germline ends. The CDR3 reads CASSVSRSGTQYF. The DNA of the CDR3 is TGTGCCAGCAGTGTCTCCCGGAGCGGGACCCAGTACTTC.

The CDR3 DNA reads as TGTGCCAGCAGCTTAGGAGGGGCTTCACCGCAGTACTTC. It yields the protein CASSLGGASPQYF. The chain joins TRBV7-3 to TRBJ2-7, with D perhaps TRBD2 (6 bases). This CDR3 has 13 residues. CDR1 and CDR2 (germline): SGHTA, FQGTGA. V shed 2 bases and J shed 9 bases, with 14 bases lying between them.